This entry is about one T cell receptor (beta chain). Antigen unknown. Profiled with immunoSEQ multiplex PCR; TCRdb holds only in-frame clones, not every one. Of 70,000 to 95,000 clones listed, around 94% are singletons. The sample is drawn from a study of OX40 agonist ivuxolimab in advanced cancers. Turning to the study itself: People who had prior anti-PD-1, anti-PD-L1 or anti-CTLA-4 therapy could take part, and around 40% had some. General study points: Fewer expanded clones were found on average in CD4+ than in CD8+ T cells.

CDR3 length: 14 amino acids. The germline gives CDR1 MNHEY, CDR2 SMNVEV (reference sequence). V dropped 4 bases and J dropped 1 base, with 8 bases sitting between them. It was autoimmune disease history or systemic immunosuppression that excluded patients. The source is an adult with an advanced solid tumor such as melanoma, head and neck, liver or kidney cancer. This chain links TRBV27 with TRBJ1-5, with no clear D. Source: CD4+ or CD8+ T cells sorted from blood, taken in a trial of the OX40 agonist ivuxolimab. CDR3 residues: CASSYGRSNQPQHF. CDR3 in DNA: TGTGCCAGCAGTTACGGACGGAGCAATCAGCCCCAGCATTTT.